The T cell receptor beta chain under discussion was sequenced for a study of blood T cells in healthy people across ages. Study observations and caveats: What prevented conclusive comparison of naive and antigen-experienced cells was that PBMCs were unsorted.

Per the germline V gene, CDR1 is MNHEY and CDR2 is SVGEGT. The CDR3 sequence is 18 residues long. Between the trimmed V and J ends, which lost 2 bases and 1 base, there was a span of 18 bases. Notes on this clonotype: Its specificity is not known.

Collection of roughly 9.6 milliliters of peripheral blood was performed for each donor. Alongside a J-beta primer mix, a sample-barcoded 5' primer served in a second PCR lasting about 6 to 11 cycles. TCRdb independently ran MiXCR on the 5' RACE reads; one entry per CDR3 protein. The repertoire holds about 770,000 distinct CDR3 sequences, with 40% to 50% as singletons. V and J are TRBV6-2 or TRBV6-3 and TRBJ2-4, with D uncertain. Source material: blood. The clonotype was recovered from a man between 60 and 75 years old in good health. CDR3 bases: TGTGCCAGCAGTTACCTTTTGATAGGGTCGATCGCCAAAAACATTCAGTACTTC. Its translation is CASSYLLIGSIAKNIQYF.